These 6 T cell receptor beta chains were all obtained from the same sample, sequenced in a study of T-cell memory formation after mild COVID-19. TCRdb recomputed calls from the 5' RACE reads with MiXCR, one row per CDR3 protein. Found here are about 420,000 distinct CDR3 sequences, 23% of them singletons; the top ten hold about an eighth. Sequenced material: PBMCs or a T cell subset sorted from them (not recorded which). The receptors originated from an adult woman who had mild COVID-19 (a few samples of this study predate the infection). Cell type and time point are not known.

This clonotype was counted a few times. J is TRBJ1-2 and V is TRBV7-2; 8 bases are a match to TRBD1. The germline CDR1 and CDR2 sequences are SGHTA and FQGNSA. After removal of 5 bases from V and 4 bases from J, the junction contained 9 bases not matched to a gene. This CDR3 has 15 residues. CDR3 residues: CASSPGQGGAYGYTF. The CDR3 DNA reads TGTGCCAGCAGCCCAGGACAGGGTGGCGCCTATGGCTACACCTTC. The whole variable domain, remainder taken from reference TRBV7-2 and TRBJ1-2, is GAGVSQSPSNKVTEKGKDVELRCDPISGHTALYWYRQSLGQGLEFLIYFQGNSAPDKSGLPSDRFSAERTGGSVSTLTIQRTQQEDSAVYLCASSPGQGGAYGYTFGSGTRLTVV.

The rearrangement links TRBV7-8 to TRBJ2-5; D is perhaps TRBD2 (6 bases). The V end lost 1 base, the J end lost 3 bases, and 15 bases lay between the germline ends. This CDR3 is built from 16 residues. CDR1 is SGHVS and CDR2 is FQNEAQ in the germline V gene. CDR3 coding DNA: TGTGCCAGCAGCTTAGATGTGGGACTGGGGGAAGAGACCCAGTACTTC. This translates into CASSLDVGLGEETQYF.

J is TRBJ2-7 and V is TRBV6-6, with D possibly matching TRBD2 (5 bases). Germline values: CDR1 MNHNY, CDR2 SVGAGI (reference sequence). V lost 4 bases and J lost 2, with 12 bases in between. The CDR3 runs 14 residues. CDR3 nucleotide sequence: TGTGCCAGCAGTTCAACCGGACTCACCTACGAGCAGTACTTC. It yields the protein CASSSTGLTYEQYF.

CDR3 sequence: CASSSEWAQETQYF. The CDR3 DNA reads TGTGCCAGCAGCTCCGAGTGGGCCCAAGAGACCCAGTACTTC. The chain employs TRBV7-2 and TRBJ2-5; no firm D call. From germline, CDR1 is SGHTA and CDR2 FQGNSA. V lost 4 bases and J 1 base, leaving 10 bases between the germline ends. The CDR3 runs to 14 residues.

V is TRBV30 and J is TRBJ2-1; D possibly corresponds to TRBD2 (6 bases). CDR1 and CDR2 from the germline V gene are GTSNPN and SVGIG (reference sequence). Trimming removed 3 bases from V and 4 bases from J, with 10 bases in between. The CDR3 has 13 residues. Here the CDR3 DNA reads TGTGCCTGGAGCCAGGGAGGTTACAATGAGCAGTTCTTC. Residues: CAWSQGGYNEQFF.

In this sample, this clonotype turned up many times. The rearrangement links TRBV6-2 or TRBV6-3 to TRBJ2-7; D unresolved. The CDR3 totals 12 residues. V was clipped by 6 bases and J by 8 bases, with 14 bases between them. Germline V gene lookup returns CDR1 MNHEY and CDR2 SVGEGT. CDR3 protein: CASRDTGAQQYF. The CDR3 nucleotides are TGTGCCAGCAGGGATACGGGCGCCCAGCAGTACTTC.